This section outlines one T cell receptor beta chain sequence together with its context. The antigen is unknown. J gave up 6 bases and V 2 bases, and 6 bases lay outside the gene matches. The length of the CDR3 is 15 residues. Germline lookup yields CDR1 SGHTA and CDR2 FQGNSA. Treatment here: 10-day PBMC culture with coronavirus spike peptide pools or control peptides (ViraFEST assay). This specimen belongs to a study of vaccination and CD4 T cells after COVID-19. Researchers used the Oncomine TCR Beta short-read assay to sequence DNA from cultured CD4+ T cells. TCRdb analysed the PCR reads with MiXCR anew, one entry per CDR3 protein. The sample records nearly 15,000 distinct CDR3 sequences, roughly 80% being singletons.

The chain combines TRBV7-2 with TRBJ1-4, with 7 nucleotides matching TRBD1. The sequenced sample was CD4+ T cells from blood, cultured in vitro, obtained after SARS-CoV-2 vaccination. This TCR derives from a human donor who received a COVID-19 vaccine. This chain's CDR3 is CASSLRTGEDEKLFF. Here the CDR3 DNA reads TGTGCCAGCAGCTTACGCACAGGGGAGGATGAAAAACTGTTTTTT. Full variable domain (remainder filled in from reference TRBV7-2 and TRBJ1-4): GAGVSQSPSNKVTEKGKDVELRCDPISGHTALYWYRQSLGQGLEFLIYFQGNSAPDKSGLPSDRFSAERTGGSVSTLTIQRTQQEDSAVYLCASSLRTGEDEKLFFGSGTQLSVL.